These T cell receptor beta chains were read from a single sample in a study of cytomegalovirus exposure and HLA in healthy donors. Some clones are missing from TCRdb's copy, which holds only in-frame ones; the method was immunoSEQ multiplex PCR. The table lists under 200,000 clones, about 84% of them singletons, with around 3.9% in the top ten. The sequencing input was PBMCs. The receptors were gathered from a man in his fifties in good health and CMV-seronegative. Both conserved end residues are part of each CDR3. D genes are given only for firm matches. The listing skips clone size in some rows; elsewhere it reads once, few, many or a size class.

DNA: TGTGCCAGCAGCTTAATAGGGGCGCGGGAGACCCAGTACTTC; CDR3: CASSLIGARETQYF; V: TRBV7-2; D: NA; J: TRBJ2-5; size: NA
DNA: TGTGCCAGCACCTCCGAGACACGAGCTAACTATGGCTACACCTTC; CDR3: CASTSETRANYGYTF; V: TRBV2; D: NA; J: TRBJ1-2; size: NA
DNA: TGTGCCAGCTCACCACCGGGGGGGGTGGGGCACAATGAGCAGTTCTTC; CDR3: CASSPPGGVGHNEQFF; V: TRBV18; D: TRBD2; J: TRBJ2-1; size: NA
DNA: TGTGCCAGCAGTTACCCCCGGACAGCACCTTTCACCGGGGAGCTGTTTTTT; CDR3: CASSYPRTAPFTGELFF; V: TRBV6-7; D: NA; J: TRBJ2-2; size: NA
DNA: TGCGCCAGCAGTGGATCTAGCGGGGGTTCTAGCACAGATACGCAGTATTTT; CDR3: CASSGSSGGSSTDTQYF; V: TRBV10-2; D: TRBD2; J: TRBJ2-3; size: NA
DNA: TGTGCCAGCAGCCCGGGACTAGACACCGGGGAGCTGTTTTTT; CDR3: CASSPGLDTGELFF; V: TRBV4-2; D: TRBD2; J: TRBJ2-2; size: NA
DNA: TGCGCCAGCAGCCAAGAAGTCAACAGGGGACGCAATCAGCCCCAGCATTTT; CDR3: CASSQEVNRGRNQPQHF; V: TRBV4-1; D: TRBD1; J: TRBJ1-5; size: few
DNA: TGTGCCAGCAGCTTAGGGGACAGGGGACCCTACGAGCAGTACTTC; CDR3: CASSLGDRGPYEQYF; V: TRBV11-3; D: TRBD1; J: TRBJ2-7; size: NA
DNA: TGTGCCAGCAGCCTGTGGGCGGGGCACTCCTACGAGCAGTACTTC; CDR3: CASSLWAGHSYEQYF; V: TRBV7-2; D: NA; J: TRBJ2-7; size: NA
DNA: TGTGCCAGCAGCGTAACCGGGACAGCCCTTAACTATGGCTACACCTTC; CDR3: CASSVTGTALNYGYTF; V: TRBV9; D: TRBD1; J: TRBJ1-2; size: NA
DNA: TGCGCCAGCAGCTTAACAGCCCAAGAGACCCAGTACTTC; CDR3: CASSLTAQETQYF; V: TRBV5-1; D: NA; J: TRBJ2-5; size: NA
DNA: TGCGCCAGCAGCTTGGTTGGCAGGGAAAACATTCAGTACTTC; CDR3: CASSLVGRENIQYF; V: TRBV5-1; D: NA; J: TRBJ2-4; size: NA
DNA: TGTGCCAGCTCACAAAAGGGACAGGCTCACTCTGGCTACACCTTC; CDR3: CASSQKGQAHSGYTF; V: TRBV18; D: TRBD1; J: TRBJ1-2; size: once
DNA: TGTGCCAGCAGCGGGACCGGGACAGGGAATGAAAAACTGTTTTTT; CDR3: CASSGTGTGNEKLFF; V: TRBV9; D: TRBD1; J: TRBJ1-4; size: once
DNA: TGTGCCAGCAGCAAATCGGGGGGGTCCTACAATGAGCAGTTCTTC; CDR3: CASSKSGGSYNEQFF; V: TRBV9; D: TRBD2; J: TRBJ2-1; size: NA
DNA: TGTGCCAGCAGACAGAGCTCCTATAATTCACCCCTCCACTTT; CDR3: CASRQSSYNSPLHF; V: TRBV6-5; D: NA; J: TRBJ1-6; size: once
DNA: TGTGCCAGCAGCCCATGGCCGCGGGATGAGCAGTTCTTC; CDR3: CASSPWPRDEQFF; V: TRBV9; D: NA; J: TRBJ2-1; size: NA
DNA: TGTGCCAGCAGCTCTCTAGCGGGGGGGTCAAATGAGCAGTTCTTC; CDR3: CASSSLAGGSNEQFF; V: TRBV9; D: TRBD2; J: TRBJ2-1; size: NA
DNA: TGTGCCAGCAGCCAACCGGGGACCGGGGAGCTGTTTTTT; CDR3: CASSQPGTGELFF; V: TRBV4-2; D: NA; J: TRBJ2-2; size: few
DNA: TGTGCCAGCAGCCCGACTGGAGGCGCTCGTTTCTTC; CDR3: CASSPTGGARFF; V: TRBV7-2; D: NA; J: TRBJ2-1; size: NA
DNA: TGCGCCAGTATGGACAGAAGTGATCAGCCCCAGCATTTT; CDR3: CASMDRSDQPQHF; V: TRBV10-2; D: NA; J: TRBJ1-5; size: NA
DNA: TGTGCTAGTGGCCACCCCGGTGGGAGCTCCTATAATTCACCCCTCCACTTT; CDR3: CASGHPGGSSYNSPLHF; V: TRBV12-5; D: NA; J: TRBJ1-6; size: NA
DNA: TGTGCCAGCAGCCCCGGGACAGATTCGGATGAGCAGTTCTTC; CDR3: CASSPGTDSDEQFF; V: TRBV27; D: TRBD1; J: TRBJ2-1; size: NA
DNA: TGTGCTAGTGGTTTGGTAGAGGCAGGGGGCTATGGCTACACCTTC; CDR3: CASGLVEAGGYGYTF; V: TRBV12-5; D: TRBD1; J: TRBJ1-2; size: NA
DNA: TGTGCCAGCAGTCGGACAGAAACCGGGGAGCTGTTTTTT; CDR3: CASSRTETGELFF; V: TRBV2; D: NA; J: TRBJ2-2; size: NA
DNA: TGTGCCAGCAGCGCAGACTTGACCGGGGCCAACGTCCTGACTTTC; CDR3: CASSADLTGANVLTF; V: TRBV9; D: NA; J: TRBJ2-6; size: NA
DNA: TGCGCCAGCAGCCAAACCAACGGAGGGGATACGCAGTATTTT; CDR3: CASSQTNGGDTQYF; V: TRBV4-1; D: NA; J: TRBJ2-3; size: NA
DNA: TGTGCCAGCAGTCAATCTCCCGGGGTCACAGATACGCAGTATTTT; CDR3: CASSQSPGVTDTQYF; V: TRBV6-4; D: NA; J: TRBJ2-3; size: NA
DNA: TGTGCCAGCTCTCGCGGGGGGGCCGATGAGCAGTTCTTC; CDR3: CASSRGGADEQFF; V: TRBV18; D: TRBD2; J: TRBJ2-1; size: NA
DNA: TGCAGCGCCGGGACTAGCGGCTACAATGAGCAGTTCTTC; CDR3: CSAGTSGYNEQFF; V: TRBV29-1; D: TRBD2; J: TRBJ2-1; size: NA
DNA: TGTGCCAGCAGCTTAGCTCTAGAGGGAGACGGGGAGCTGTTTTTT; CDR3: CASSLALEGDGELFF; V: TRBV7-9; D: NA; J: TRBJ2-2; size: NA
DNA: TGTGCCAGCAGTGACACCGATACGGCTAACTATGGCTACACCTTC; CDR3: CASSDTDTANYGYTF; V: TRBV25-1; D: NA; J: TRBJ1-2; size: NA
DNA: TGTGCCATCAGTACGAATCGCCGGGGGGACAACACAGATACGCAGTATTTT; CDR3: CAISTNRRGDNTDTQYF; V: TRBV10-3; D: NA; J: TRBJ2-3; size: once
DNA: TGTTCCAGCAGCTCCGGGACAGGGGGGTTCCCTGGCTACACCTTC; CDR3: CSSSSGTGGFPGYTF; V: TRBV7-9; D: TRBD1; J: TRBJ1-2; size: NA
DNA: TGCGCAGCAGGGAACACTGAAGCTTTCTTT; CDR3: CAAGNTEAFF; V: TRBV29-1; D: NA; J: TRBJ1-1; size: NA
DNA: TGCGCCAGCAGCCTAGGGGACTCTGGGGCCAACGTCCTGACTTTC; CDR3: CASSLGDSGANVLTF; V: TRBV5-1; D: NA; J: TRBJ2-6; size: NA
DNA: TGTGCCAGCAAGGGACAGCCTTACGAGCAGTACTTC; CDR3: CASKGQPYEQYF; V: TRBV6-5; D: TRBD1; J: TRBJ2-7; size: once
DNA: TGTGCCAGCTCACAACAGGGGTTCGTACGTAATGAAAAACTGTTTTTT; CDR3: CASSQQGFVRNEKLFF; V: TRBV18; D: TRBD1; J: TRBJ1-4; size: NA
DNA: TGTGCCAGCAGTTCTAATCAGGGGGGAGGCAATCAGCCCCAGCATTTT; CDR3: CASSSNQGGGNQPQHF; V: TRBV6-5; D: TRBD1; J: TRBJ1-5; size: NA
DNA: TGTGCCAGCAGCCAGGACAGCTACGGGGACGAGCAGTACTTC; CDR3: CASSQDSYGDEQYF; V: TRBV6-6; D: NA; J: TRBJ2-7; size: NA
DNA: TGTGCCATCAGTGAAATAGCTAACTATGGCTACACCTTC; CDR3: CAISEIANYGYTF; V: TRBV10-3; D: NA; J: TRBJ1-2; size: NA